This is a list of T cell receptor beta chains from one sample in a study of blood T cells in healthy people across ages. TCRdb recomputed calls from the 5' RACE reads with MiXCR, one row per CDR3 protein. Altogether roughly 720,000 distinct CDR3 sequences are present, approximately 55% being singletons, with the ten largest covering roughly 40%. Sample: blood. The receptors originated from a man older than 75 in good health. Both conserved end residues are part of each CDR3. Each record gives: clone size, D gene, J gene, V gene, CDR3 protein, CDR3 DNA. A D gene is named only where the DNA matches it firmly. Part of the rows lack a size; the others show once, few, many or a class for expanded clones.

.	TRBD1	TRBJ1-2	TRBV27	CASSSTGYRGGYTF	TGTGCCAGCAGTTCGACGGGATACAGGGGTGGCTACACCTTC
.	.	TRBJ2-6	TRBV9	CASSPHRDSGANVLTF	TGTGCCAGCAGCCCTCACAGGGATTCTGGGGCCAACGTCCTGACTTTC
.	.	TRBJ1-2	TRBV20-1	CSAREPGRDYGYTF	TGCAGTGCTAGAGAGCCCGGCAGAGACTATGGCTACACCTTC
few	.	TRBJ2-1	TRBV11-2	CASSPETRREQFF	TGTGCCAGCAGCCCCGAGACACGGCGTGAGCAGTTCTTC
once	.	TRBJ2-5	TRBV13	CASSLARGTDQETQYF	TGTGCCAGCAGCTTAGCGCGGGGGACAGACCAAGAGACCCAGTACTTC
few	TRBD2	TRBJ2-7	TRBV24-1	CATSPSTAGVYEQYF	TGTGCCACCAGCCCCTCTACGGCGGGAGTCTACGAGCAGTACTTC
.	TRBD2	TRBJ2-3	TRBV12-3/TRBV12-4	CATRLAGEHTDTQYF	TGTGCCACCCGACTAGCGGGAGAGCACACAGATACGCAGTATTTT
.	.	TRBJ1-5	TRBV4-1	CASSQEGHPSNQPQHF	TGCGCCAGCAGCCAAGAGGGGCATCCTAGCAATCAGCCCCAGCATTTT
.	TRBD2	TRBJ2-2	TRBV29-1	CSVELGIAGITGELFF	TGCAGCGTTGAATTGGGAATAGCGGGAATAACCGGGGAGCTGTTTTTT
few	TRBD2	TRBJ2-7	TRBV7-9	CASTQASSLAGGYEQYF	TGTGCCAGCACCCAAGCTTCCTCCCTAGCGGGAGGGTACGAGCAGTACTTC
.	.	TRBJ2-7	TRBV6-5	CASSYQVSSEQYF	TGTGCCAGCAGTTACCAGGTCAGCTCCGAGCAGTACTTC
.	TRBD1	TRBJ2-3	TRBV12-3/TRBV12-4	CARGGQGATETPRYAYF	TGTGCCAGGGGAGGACAGGGGGCCACGGAAACTCCCAGATACGCGTATTTT
.	TRBD2	TRBJ2-5	TRBV5-6	CASSLGAGGMRETQYF	TGTGCCAGCAGCTTGGGTGCGGGAGGGATGCGAGAGACCCAGTACTTC
once	TRBD2	TRBJ2-7	TRBV2	CASSDVLAGVEQYF	TGTGCCAGCAGTGACGTACTAGCGGGAGTCGAGCAGTACTTC
few	.	TRBJ2-3	TRBV29-1	CSVGHVSTDTQYF	TGCAGCGTTGGCCACGTGAGCACAGATACGCAGTATTTT
.	TRBD2	TRBJ2-7	TRBV20-1	CSASGGTSVGEQYF	TGCAGTGCTAGCGGGGGGACTAGCGTTGGCGAGCAGTACTTC
few	.	TRBJ2-3	TRBV2	CASRRQKTAQYF	TGTGCCAGCAGGAGACAGAAGACGGCGCAGTATTTT
.	TRBD2	TRBJ2-1	TRBV28	CAGRPMSGSGNEQFF	TGTGCCGGCAGGCCAATGAGCGGGAGTGGCAATGAGCAGTTCTTC
few	.	TRBJ2-7	TRBV3-1	CASSPGTDEQYF	TGTGCCAGCAGCCCCGGGACTGATGAGCAGTACTTC
few	TRBD2	TRBJ2-3	TRBV20-1	CSAKRLAGNTDTQYF	TGCAGTGCTAAAAGACTAGCGGGGAACACAGATACGCAGTATTTT
many	TRBD1	TRBJ1-1	TRBV7-9	CASSPQGETEAFF	TGTGCCAGCAGCCCCCAGGGGGAAACTGAAGCTTTCTTT
.	.	TRBJ2-5	TRBV29-1	CSVDKILEAQYF	TGCAGCGTTGATAAGATTCTGGAGGCCCAGTACTTC
few	.	TRBJ2-3	TRBV18	CASSPPAGVTDTQYF	TGTGCCAGCTCACCACCGGCAGGGGTGACAGATACGCAGTATTTT
.	.	TRBJ1-6	TRBV7-2	CASSPPLTSPLHF	TGTGCCAGCAGCCCCCCCCTTACTTCACCCCTCCACTTT
few	.	TRBJ2-3	TRBV11-2	CASSSRRYAYF	TGTGCCAGCAGCTCTAGGAGATACGCGTATTTT
few	.	TRBJ1-1	TRBV7-2	CASSRARENTEAFF	TGTGCCAGCAGCCGCGCCAGGGAGAACACTGAAGCTTTCTTT
.	TRBD1	TRBJ2-1	TRBV5-1	CASSPGQNSYNEQFF	TGCGCCAGCAGCCCGGGACAGAACTCCTACAATGAGCAGTTCTTC
.	.	TRBJ2-7	TRBV20-1	CSAPGTTNEQYF	TGCAGTGCTCCCGGGACGACGAACGAGCAGTACTTC
.	TRBD2	TRBJ2-1	TRBV7-2	CASSSGTSRSSYNEQFF	TGTGCCAGCAGCTCAGGGACTAGCCGGAGCTCCTACAATGAGCAGTTCTTC
.	TRBD2	TRBJ2-1	TRBV19	CASSPRTSGRENEQFF	TGTGCCAGTAGTCCTCGGACTAGCGGGAGGGAAAATGAGCAGTTCTTC
few	TRBD2	TRBJ2-4	TRBV20-1	CSAHRTSAQYF	TGCAGTGCTCATCGGACTAGCGCTCAGTACTTC
.	TRBD2	TRBJ2-2	TRBV9	CASSVVSSGNAGELFF	TGTGCCAGCAGCGTAGTGTCTAGCGGGAACGCCGGGGAGCTGTTTTTT
few	.	TRBJ1-6	TRBV3-1	CASSFGQRNSPLHF	TGTGCCAGCAGCTTTGGACAGAGGAATTCACCCCTCCACTTT
.	.	TRBJ1-6	TRBV7-9	CASSSRPGGTPLHF	TGTGCCAGCAGCTCCAGACCGGGTGGGACACCCCTCCACTTT
.	TRBD1	TRBJ2-7	TRBV6-5	CASSYHARTGSSYEQYF	TGTGCCAGCAGTTACCACGCTCGGACAGGGAGCTCCTACGAGCAGTACTTC
.	TRBD2	TRBJ2-1	TRBV5-1	CASSLARAGLGYNEQFF	TGCGCCAGCAGCTTGGCCAGGGCGGGACTAGGCTACAATGAGCAGTTCTTC
few	.	TRBJ2-1	TRBV7-2	CASSPSRTGLWFF	TGTGCCAGCAGCCCCTCGCGGACCGGACTTTGGTTCTTC
.	.	TRBJ1-1	TRBV7-2	CASSLERAGNTEAFF	TGTGCCAGTAGCTTAGAGAGGGCAGGAAACACTGAAGCTTTCTTT
.	TRBD1	TRBJ1-5	TRBV20-1	CSAGGRDRGNQPQHF	TGCAGTGCTGGGGGCAGGGACAGGGGTAATCAGCCCCAGCATTTT
many	.	TRBJ1-2	TRBV6-1	CASSEQGNYGYTF	TGTGCCAGCAGTGAGCAGGGAAATTATGGCTACACCTTC
.	.	TRBJ1-4	TRBV5-1	CASGPRGYRNEKLFF	TGCGCCAGCGGTCCGAGGGGGTACCGGAATGAAAAACTGTTTTTT
.	.	TRBJ2-7	TRBV5-1	CASSASTYEQYF	TGCGCCAGCAGCGCAAGCACCTACGAGCAGTACTTC
.	TRBD2	TRBJ2-2	TRBV12-3/TRBV12-4	CASSRRPSGTNTGELFF	TGTGCCAGCAGCCGTAGGCCTAGCGGGACTAACACCGGGGAGCTGTTTTTT
.	.	TRBJ2-3	TRBV7-6	CASSPLLSGDGYAYF	TGTGCCAGCAGCCCTCTTCTCTCGGGGGATGGATACGCGTATTTT
.	.	TRBJ2-3	TRBV27	CASSLRSPNTQYF	TGTGCCAGCAGTTTAAGGTCGCCAAATACGCAGTATTTT
.	.	TRBJ2-3	TRBV6-6	CASSYSKGGGITDTQYF	TGTGCCAGCAGTTACTCGAAGGGAGGTGGGATCACAGATACGCAGTATTTT
.	.	TRBJ2-1	TRBV5-8	CASTTPGSATYNEQFF	TGTGCCAGCACCACGCCCGGGAGTGCCACCTACAATGAGCAGTTCTTC
.	.	TRBJ1-1	TRBV12-3/TRBV12-4	CASSLTRETEAFF	TGTGCCAGCAGTCTCACAAGGGAGACTGAAGCTTTCTTT
few	TRBD2	TRBJ2-5	TRBV20-1	CSAVKPGLSFQETQYF	TGCAGTGCTGTCAAGCCGGGACTATCATTCCAAGAGACCCAGTACTTC
.	.	TRBJ1-1	TRBV20-1	CSAYNAAGNTEAFF	TGCAGTGCCTATAACGCGGCGGGGAACACTGAAGCTTTCTTT
.	.	TRBJ2-7	TRBV7-2	CASSFSGNYEQYF	TGTGCCAGCAGCTTTAGCGGTAACTACGAGCAGTACTTC
.	TRBD1	TRBJ2-7	TRBV20-1	CSARAGQVPYEQYF	TGCAGTGCTAGAGCAGGACAGGTCCCCTACGAGCAGTACTTC
few	.	TRBJ1-1	TRBV29-1	CSVLGVTEAFF	TGCAGCGTTCTGGGCGTAACTGAAGCTTTCTTT
.	.	TRBJ2-6	TRBV6-1	CATAFVGSGANVLTF	TGTGCCACGGCCTTCGTTGGCTCTGGGGCCAACGTCCTGACTTTC
.	.	TRBJ2-1	TRBV6-2/TRBV6-3	CASSIRLQAIIEQFF	TGTGCCAGCAGTATACGGTTGCAGGCGATCATTGAGCAGTTCTTC